The 14 T cell receptor beta chains listed next were all sequenced from one sample in a study of T cells in pancreatic ductal adenocarcinoma. Method: immunoSEQ multiplex PCR; TCRdb's copy keeps in-frame clones and lacks some. The table lists 15,000 to 20,000 clones, 85% to 90% of them singletons, with 0.94% in the top ten. Selected pancreatic ductal adenocarcinoma patients had undergone surgery without neoadjuvant therapy. What was sequenced was PBMCs. The origin of the receptors is a human donor with pancreatic ductal adenocarcinoma.

The gene calls are TRBV7-2 and TRBJ1-2; the match to TRBD1 covers 11 bases. After removal of 6 bases from V and 10 bases from J, the junction contained 10 bases not matched to a gene. CDR1 and CDR2 from the germline V gene are SGHTA and FQGNSA. The CDR3 is made up of 14 amino acids. Here the CDR3 reads CASRANTGQGDYTF. The CDR3 region has the DNA TGTGCCAGCAGGGCCAACACGGGACAGGGGGACTACACCTTC.

This clone was seen a single time. The CDR3 DNA sequence: TGTGCCAGCAGCTTAGGCAAGGGGGTTGGAGATACGCAGTATTTT. The encoded protein is CASSLGKGVGDTQYF. The chain employs TRBV7-9 and TRBJ2-3; the D gene is possibly TRBD1 (6 bases). The CDR3 is 15 residues long. Trimming removed 1 base at V and 5 bases at J, with 13 bases between. Germline assignment: CDR1 SEHNR and CDR2 FQNEAQ (reference sequence). Full variable domain (remainder filled in from reference TRBV7-9 and TRBJ2-3): DTGVSQNPRHKITKRGQNVTFRCDPISEHNRLYWYRQTLGQGPEFLTYFQNEAQLEKSRLLSDRFSAERPKGSFSTLEIQRTEQGDSAMYLCASSLGKGVGDTQYFGPGTRLTVL.

The rearrangement joins TRBV9 to TRBJ1-1; D ambiguous. The V gene lost 5 bases and the J gene lost 1 base, with 15 bases spanning the gap. The CDR3 runs to 15 residues. CDR1 and CDR2 (germline): SGDLS, YYNGEE. This CDR3 is CASSAAGRENTEAFF. CDR3 bases: TGTGCCAGCAGTGCCGCGGGTAGGGAGAACACTGAAGCTTTCTTT.

The V gene is TRBV7-2, the J gene TRBJ1-1, with D hard to call. Germline V gene lookup returns CDR1 SGHTA and CDR2 FQGNSA. Trimming shortened V by 4 bases and J by 2 bases, and 2 bases separated the two germline ends. The CDR3 has 11 residues. The CDR3 is CASSSNTEAFF. CDR3 DNA: TGTGCCAGCAGCTCTAACACTGAAGCTTTCTTT.

This clone was detected only a few times. The chain joins TRBV30 to TRBJ2-6, with D possibly being TRBD1 (6 bases). The germline V gene has CDR1 GTSNPN and CDR2 SVGIG (reference sequence). V lost 4 bases, J lost 1 base, and 8 bases lay in between. The CDR3 contains 14 residues. CDR3 sequence (DNA): TGTGCCTGGATAGGGGGTTCTGGGGCCAACGTCCTGACTTTC. Residues: CAWIGGSGANVLTF.

The chain carries TRBV29-1 and TRBJ2-3; 8 nucleotides line up with TRBD2. With 7 bases clipped from V and 2 bases from J, the junction kept 8 bases outside the gene matches. The CDR3 runs 14 residues. Germline values: CDR1 SQVTM, CDR2 ANQGSEA. CDR3: CSAAAGGDTDTQYF. Here the CDR3 DNA reads TGCAGCGCTGCGGCGGGGGGTGACACAGATACGCAGTATTTT.

The V and J genes are TRBV6-1 and TRBJ2-7, with 11 bases matching TRBD1. This CDR3 comprises 15 residues. Germline lookup yields CDR1 MNHNS and CDR2 SASEGT. J was trimmed by 6 bases and V by 9 bases; bases with no gene match: 13. The CDR3 DNA sequence: TGTGCCAGTCTCCTCTGGAAGGGACAGGGGGGCGAGCAGTACTTC. It codes for CASLLWKGQGGEQYF.

The chain uses TRBV5-4 and TRBJ2-2; D is undetermined. Trimming pared 0 bases from V and 1 base from J, leaving 4 bases between. Germline values: CDR1 SGHNT, CDR2 YYREEE (reference sequence). The CDR3 contains 14 residues. CDR3 in DNA: TGTGCCAGCAGCTTGGACGGGAACACCGGGGAGCTGTTTTTT. As protein: CASSLDGNTGELFF.

A single count supports this clone. This chain connects TRBV7-3 to TRBJ2-5; 8 bases agree with TRBD2. Germline V lookup: CDR1 SGHTA, CDR2 FQGTGA. The CDR3 is made up of 14 amino acids. V shed 7 bases and J 1 base; nucleotides not matched to a gene: 5. The CDR3 region is CASTPGGPQETQYF. Written as DNA, the CDR3 is TGTGCCAGCACCCCGGGGGGGCCCCAAGAGACCCAGTACTTC.

The V and J genes are TRBV2 and TRBJ2-5; 10 positions match TRBD2. Germline CDR1 is SNHLY and CDR2 is FYNNEI. This CDR3 has 14 residues. The ends lost 7 bases at V and 4 bases at J; junction bases unmatched: 6. Here the CDR3 reads CASKVTSGVETQYF. As DNA, the CDR3 is TGTGCCAGCAAAGTCACTAGCGGGGTAGAGACCCAGTACTTC.

The CDR3 region is CASTGTGVSNQPQHF. In nucleotides, the CDR3 is TGTGCCAGCACGGGGACAGGTGTGAGCAATCAGCCCCAGCATTTT. This chain links TRBV28 with TRBJ1-5; TRBD1 aligns across 8 bases. The germline V gene encodes CDR1 MDHEN and CDR2 SYDVKM. The CDR3 length is 15 residues. The junction had 6 bases not matched to a gene; V was cut back by 7 bases and J by 1 base.

The rearrangement joins TRBV5-6 to TRBJ1-5; 8 bases are shared with TRBD1. Germline assignment: CDR1 SGHDT and CDR2 YYEEEE. The CDR3 runs 14 residues. J lost 6 bases, V lost 2 bases, and 4 bases had no gene match. The CDR3 protein is CASSFQGAVQPQHF. CDR3 DNA sequence: TGTGCCAGCAGCTTCCAGGGGGCTGTTCAGCCCCAGCATTTT.

This rearrangement joins TRBV19 to TRBJ2-3; TRBD1 is a possible D gene (5 bases). This CDR3 is built from 14 residues. Germline V gives CDR1 LNHDA, CDR2 SQIVND (reference sequence). Trimming cost V 6 bases and J 4 bases, with 14 bases left between them. CDR3 DNA sequence: TGTGCCAGTAGCCTCGGACACAGCTCAGATACGCAGTATTTT. This encodes CASSLGHSSDTQYF.

The chain combines TRBV7-3 with TRBJ1-4; 11 nucleotides agree with TRBD1. The germline gives CDR1 SGHTA, CDR2 FQGTGA. The CDR3 is 15 amino acids. V was clipped by 5 bases and J by 3 bases; unmatched bases: 2. Here the CDR3 reads CASSRTGGSNEKLFF. CDR3 sequence (DNA): TGTGCCAGCAGCCGGACAGGGGGCTCTAATGAAAAACTGTTTTTT. Combining the CDR3 with reference TRBV7-3 and TRBJ1-4 gives the whole variable domain GAGVSQTPSNKVTEKGKYVELRCDPISGHTALYWYRQSLGQGPEFLIYFQGTGAADDSGLPNDRFFAVRPEGSVSTLKIQRTERGDSAVYLCASSRTGGSNEKLFFGSGTQLSVL.